This TCR beta chain was documented in a study of shared clonotypes between healthy human individuals. Study context: The plates for each donor numbered three CD4 naive, three CD4 memory, two CD8 naive and one CD8 memory. Study-level findings and limits: Naive CD4 clonotype sharing across several donors was around 5%. Clonotype sharing among donors was thought likely to change with sequencing depth.

Note on this clone: Its antigen is not known.

CD4+ cells yielded CD45RA+ naive and CD45RA-negative memory subsets. Sequencing used immunoSEQ multiplex PCR; TCRdb keeps in-frame clones, though not all of them. Among 2 million to 2.5 million clones listed, roughly 95% were seen once. CDR3 size: 15 residues. The V gene's germline CDR1 is SGHRS and CDR2 YFSETQ. With V trimmed by 4 bases and J by 1 base, 5 bases remained unmatched. The sequenced sample was naive CD4+ T cells sorted from blood. This sample's subset: CD45RA+ positively selected. This receptor was obtained from a young man in good health. J is TRBJ2-7 and V is TRBV5-1; 10 nucleotides line up with TRBD2. The CDR3, as DNA: TGCGCCAGCAGCGGGACTAGCGTGCCATCCTACGAGCAGTACTTC. It encodes CASSGTSVPSYEQYF.